The 8 T cell receptor beta chains reported below all come from one sample, sequenced in a study of T-cell reconstitution after alpha-beta-depleted transplantation in children. The TCRbeta library incorporated unique molecular identifiers. Via MiXCR, TCRdb re-called the PCR reads, giving one row per CDR3 protein. The sample shows 500,000 or so distinct CDR3 sequences, about 31% of them seen only once. The specimen comprised PBMCs from the stem cell graft donor, sampled from the stem cell graft. Receptor source: a human donor who donated a stem cell graft to a child with aplastic anemia.

This clonotype is a singleton in its sample. V gene TRBV12-3 or TRBV12-4 combines with J gene TRBJ2-1; D gene unclear. V gave up 8 bases and J gave up 0 bases, with 11 bases separating them. This CDR3 spans 14 amino acids. The CDR3 region has the DNA TGTGCCAGCCGTAGACTGAGCTCCTACAATGAGCAGTTCTTC. Amino acids: CASRRLSSYNEQFF.

This clonotype was observed a handful of times. The chain links TRBV6-1 to TRBJ1-1; D call uncertain. The CDR3 extends over 13 amino acids. V was cut by 6 bases and J by 0 bases, with 8 bases left in between. Germline lookup yields CDR1 MNHNS and CDR2 SASEGT. The CDR3 bases are TGTGCCAGCAGGGAGAGACTGAACACTGAAGCTTTCTTT. This gives the protein CASRERLNTEAFF.

The chain is built from TRBV6-1 and TRBJ1-5, with D possibly TRBD1 on 6 matching bases. Germline V lookup: CDR1 MNHNS, CDR2 SASEGT. The V gene lost 2 bases and the J gene lost 11 bases, with 16 bases spanning the gap. The CDR3 sequence is 14 residues long. This chain's CDR3 is CASSEFSSGVAQHF. The CDR3 region has the DNA TGTGCCAGCAGTGAATTTTCTTCAGGGGTGGCCCAGCATTTT.

This clonotype has just a few counts. V usage is TRBV19 and J usage is TRBJ2-1; possible D gene TRBD2, 5 bases. In germline, CDR1 is LNHDA, CDR2 SQIVND (reference sequence). The CDR3 consists of 15 residues. The V and J ends lost 1 base and 9 bases respectively, with 16 bases between them. DNA for the CDR3: TGTGCCAGTAGTATAGCCGGGGAAATTGCTGGTGAGCAGTTCTTC. It translates to CASSIAGEIAGEQFF.

The V gene is TRBV7-9, the J gene TRBJ2-3; TRBD2 aligns across 7 bases. The germline CDR1 and CDR2 sequences are SEHNR and FQNEAQ (reference sequence). The CDR3 totals 14 residues. V lost 5 bases, J lost 5 bases, and 7 bases stayed unmatched. The chain's CDR3 is CASSAPLAGDTQYF. The CDR3 nucleotides read TGTGCCAGCAGCGCCCCTTTAGCGGGAGATACGCAGTATTTT.

This clonotype has only a few counts. V and J are TRBV20-1 and TRBJ1-3; 9 bases match TRBD1. V shed 5 bases, J shed 3 bases, and the junction held 2 bases outside the gene matches. CDR1 DFQATT and CDR2 SNEGSKA come from the germline V gene (reference sequence). The CDR3 has 13 residues. CDR3 sequence reads: CSAHRGLGNTIYF. The CDR3 coding sequence is TGCAGTGCTCACAGGGGGCTTGGAAACACCATATATTTT.

This clonotype has ten or more counts. This chain connects TRBV29-1 to TRBJ1-2, with D maybe TRBD1 (5 bases). Germline CDR1 SQVTM, CDR2 ANQGSEA. Trimming took off 2 bases at V and 4 bases at J, with 14 bases between the two ends. CDR3 length equals 14 residues. The CDR3 sequence is CSVERTGAFYGYTF. CDR3 sequence (DNA): TGCAGCGTTGAAAGAACAGGAGCCTTCTATGGCTACACCTTC.

This rearrangement joins TRBV7-2 to TRBJ2-1, with a possible D match to TRBD1 (5 bases). The CDR3 sequence is 15 residues long. Trimming removed 5 bases at V and 0 bases at J, with 11 bases between. Germline CDR1 SGHTA, CDR2 FQGNSA. The CDR3 sequence is CASSKGEYSYNEQFF. The CDR3 nucleotides read TGTGCCAGCAGCAAAGGGGAATACTCCTACAATGAGCAGTTCTTC.